The T cell receptor beta chain described here comes from a study of radiotherapy plus CTLA-4 blockade in lung cancer. Study-wide context: Objective responses were documented in around 18% of patients, with disease control in 25% to 35%.

Focal radiation was given together with CTLA-4 blockade (ipilimumab) to patients with chemo-refractory metastatic non-small-cell lung cancer. Germline V lookup: CDR1 SGHRS, CDR2 YFSETQ. Trimming removed 2 bases from V and 2 bases from J, with 14 bases in between. The CDR3 has 16 residues. Study-wide points: Early clone dynamics of blood T cells, plus interferon-beta, reportedly predicted response best. Blood saw expansion of tumor-derived TCR clones after radiotherapy plus ipilimumab.

With respect to this clone: The antigen is not known.

The repertoire was sequenced with immunoSEQ multiplex PCR; TCRdb's copy has only in-frame clones and lacks some. The profile shows over 75,000 clones, about four fifths of them singletons. The material sequenced was peripheral blood, taken from a patient treated with radiotherapy plus ipilimumab. The receptor comes from a human donor with non-small cell lung cancer who had stable disease on radiotherapy plus ipilimumab. The chain uses TRBV5-1 and TRBJ2-1; tentatively, D is TRBD1 (5 bases). CDR3 bases: TGCGCCAGCAGCTTTCAGGAGCAGGGTCCCTACAATGAGCAGTTCTTC. This gives the protein CASSFQEQGPYNEQFF.